These 5 T cell receptor beta chains came from one sample sequenced in a study of Graves' ophthalmopathy and Graves' hyperthyroidism. Using RNA transcripts, the TCR beta CDR3 regions were amplified. The library came from an HTBI-primed first-round RT-PCR and a second-round multiplex PCR. TCRdb redid the calling of the multiplex PCR reads with MiXCR, one entry per CDR3 protein. The sample carries under 200,000 distinct CDR3 sequences, roughly two fifths recorded once. Sequenced: peripheral blood. The receptors derive from a woman aged 40 to 55 with Graves' ophthalmopathy.

This clonotype was picked up many times. The chain couples TRBV6-2 or TRBV6-3 to TRBJ2-7; 14 bases fit TRBD2. Germline CDR1 reads MNHEY; CDR2 reads SVGEGT. The V gene end was trimmed by 0 bases and the J gene end by 9 bases; junction bases not matched to a gene: 10. This CDR3 is built from 17 residues. In DNA, the CDR3 is TGTGCCAGCAGTTACTCGAGAGGGACTAGCGGGAGAGTTGGGCAGTACTTC. It translates to CASSYSRGTSGRVGQYF.

This sequence joins TRBV7-2 and TRBJ2-7; D not resolved. This CDR3 region has 11 residues. The germline CDR1 and CDR2 sequences are SGHTA and FQGNSA. Deletions cut 5 bases from V and 6 bases from J, with 8 bases between. The CDR3: CASSIFSEQYF. CDR3 DNA: TGTGCCAGCAGCATATTCTCCGAGCAGTACTTC.

CDR3 loop: CAISEDQGFNQPQHF. DNA of the CDR3: TGTGCCATCAGTGAGGACCAGGGATTCAATCAGCCCCAGCATTTT. The chain employs TRBV10-3 and TRBJ1-5; the D gene is possibly TRBD1 (5 bases). The CDR3 has 15 residues. The V gene's germline CDR1 is ENHRY and CDR2 SYGVKD. Between the trimmed V and J ends, which lost 2 bases and 3 bases, there was a span of 11 bases.

This clonotype was counted at least ten times. The V gene is TRBV9, the J gene TRBJ1-1; D not resolved. V lost 4 bases, J lost 10 bases, and 17 bases lay in between. From germline, CDR1 is SGDLS and CDR2 YYNGEE. This CDR3 has 13 residues. Written as DNA, the CDR3 is TGTGCCAGCAGCTCCCGGGGTGGAGGTGGAGCTTTCTTT. Translating gives CASSSRGGGGAFF.

This clonotype was counted many times. The chain links TRBV7-3 to TRBJ1-1; D is uncertain. The CDR3 totals 13 residues. Germline V lookup: CDR1 SGHTA, CDR2 FQGTGA. Trimming removed 1 base from V and 3 bases from J, with 6 bases in between. In DNA, the CDR3 is TGTGCCAGCAGCTTAAGTTTAGACACTGAAGCTTTCTTT. It encodes CASSLSLDTEAFF.